The 21 T cell receptor beta chains presented below share a single source sample, sequenced in a study of regulatory T cells in long-lasting Graves disease. Time point meaning: newly diagnosed GD, antithyroid drugs for less than 3 months. PBMCs were the source of the RNA used for TCR sequencing. Through Arm-PCR of CDR3 regions and iRepertoire HTBI primers, TCR beta libraries were built. TCRdb reanalysed the multiplex PCR reads using MiXCR and keeps one entry per CDR3 protein. The sample records 350,000 to 400,000 distinct CDR3 sequences, 15% to 20% being singletons. The sample also formed part of further work on T cells in Graves' hyperthyroidism and ophthalmopathy.

This sample comprised peripheral blood mononuclear cells (PBMCs), obtained at new diagnosis, from a patient treated with antithyroid drugs. The receptor set was obtained from a woman aged 18-35 years with Graves disease.

This clonotype was seen repeatedly, ten times or more. This chain connects TRBV20-1 to TRBJ1-5, with D possibly being TRBD1 (5 bases). The germline V gene has CDR1 DFQATT and CDR2 SNEGSKA (reference sequence). This CDR3 has 12 residues. The V end lost 4 bases, the J end lost 7 bases, and 11 bases lay between the germline ends. This CDR3 reads CSAKRGEQPQHF. CDR3 nucleotide sequence: TGCAGTGCTAAACGGGGGGAACAGCCCCAGCATTTT.

This clonotype was counted at least ten times. The chain has TRBV7-3 and TRBJ2-7; D ambiguous. V was shortened by 5 bases and J by 9 bases, with 23 bases between the two germline ends. CDR1 is SGHTA, CDR2 FQGTGA, per germline. The CDR3 is 15 residues long. CDR3 loop: CASSLDPVAGAWQYF. The CDR3 nucleotides read TGTGCCAGCAGCCTAGACCCAGTGGCAGGCGCTTGGCAGTACTTC.

A note on this clonotype: This may stem from a read error, because a much larger clone lies one nucleotide away. The chain is built from TRBV6-5 and TRBJ1-1; tentative D call: TRBD1 (5 bases). The V gene lost 4 bases and the J gene lost 0 bases, with 24 bases spanning the gap. Germline V gene lookup returns CDR1 MNHEY and CDR2 SVGAGI. This CDR3 is 19 amino acids long. The CDR3 sequence: CASSSDPLGGRGLNTEAFF. The CDR3, as DNA: TGTGCCAGCAGTTCGGACCCTTTGGGGGGAAGGGGTCTGAACACTGAAGCTTTCTTT.

There are many counts of this clonotype. The chain carries TRBV9 and TRBJ1-1, with D perhaps TRBD1 (5 bases). Looked up from germline, CDR1 is SGDLS and CDR2 is YYNGEE. The CDR3 runs 14 residues. V was cut by 1 base and J by 4 bases, with 11 bases left in between. The CDR3 DNA is TGTGCCAGCAGCGTAAAAGGGGCCGCCACTGAAGCTTTCTTT. Translating it yields CASSVKGAATEAFF. The full variable domain, its missing parts supplied by reference TRBV9 and TRBJ1-1, is DSGVTQTPKHLITATGQRVTLRCSPRSGDLSVYWYQQSLDQGLQFLIQYYNGEERAKGNILERFSAQQFPDLHSELNLSSLELGDSALYFCASSVKGAATEAFFGQGTRLTVV.

As concerns this clonotype: An end of the junction differs from the germline gene, which may be a read error. J is TRBJ1-5 and V is TRBV18; no firm D call. The germline V gene encodes CDR1 KGHSH and CDR2 LQKENI. The CDR3 covers 18 residues. CDR3 residues: CASSPGAPRGGSNQRQHF. The CDR3 nucleotides read TGTGCCAGCTCACCAGGCGCCCCGAGAGGAGGTAGCAATCAGCGCCAGCATTTT. The full variable domain, completed using reference TRBV18 and TRBJ1-5, is NAGVMQNPRHLVRRRGQEARLRCSPMKGHSHVYWYRQLPEEGLKFMVYLQKENIIDESGMPKERFSAEFPKEGPSILRIQQVVRGDSAAYFCASSPGAPRGGSNQRQHFGDGTRLSIL.

This sequence joins TRBV6-2 or TRBV6-3 and TRBJ2-2; 10 positions match TRBD2. The germline V gene encodes CDR1 MNHEY and CDR2 SVGEGT. This CDR3 comprises 15 residues. V gave up 5 bases and J gave up 7 bases; unmatched junction bases: 7. The CDR3 here is CASSEAAGGHGELFF. The CDR3 DNA reads TGTGCCAGCAGTGAAGCAGCGGGGGGGCACGGGGAGCTGTTTTTT.

This clonotype was seen repeatedly, ten times or more. The chain uses TRBV20-1 and TRBJ1-1, with D possibly matching TRBD1 (6 bases). Germline V CDR1 and CDR2: DFQATT, SNEGSKA (reference sequence). This CDR3 comprises 15 residues. Trimming shortened V by 6 bases and J by 3 bases, and 20 bases separated the two germline ends. CDR3 region: CSARQDLWVYTEAFF. Written as DNA, the CDR3 is TGCAGTGCGAGACAGGACCTTTGGGTTTACACTGAAGCTTTCTTT.

A word on this clonotype: A much larger clone is a single base away; this may be a read error. The chain recombines TRBV5-6 with TRBJ2-3; TRBD2 agrees at 14 bases. CDR1 is SGHDT, CDR2 YYEEEE, per germline. The CDR3 consists of 19 residues. The CDR3 DNA is TGTGTCAGCAGACCGGGACTAGCGGGAGCGTTGGGGCGTTGGAATACGCAGTATTTT. It is translated as CVSRPGLAGALGRWNTQYF.

This chain joins TRBV9 and TRBJ2-5, with 11 bases lining up with TRBD2. The CDR3 runs to 17 residues. V shed 4 bases, J shed 1 base, and the junction held 9 bases outside the gene matches. Germline assignment: CDR1 SGDLS and CDR2 YYNGEE. DNA of the CDR3: TGTGCCAGCAGCCCGCACCCAGGACTAGCGGGCCAAGAGACCCAGTACTTC. As protein: CASSPHPGLAGQETQYF.

This clonotype was counted many times. J is TRBJ1-3 and V is TRBV6-1; 8 bases are a match to TRBD1. Germline values: CDR1 MNHNS, CDR2 SASEGT. There are 16 residues in the CDR3. Germline trimming cut 4 bases from V and 1 base from J; bases unmatched to any gene: 6. The DNA for the CDR3 is TGTGCCAGCAGTGTAAGGACAGGGACGTCTGGAAACACCATATATTTT. Its protein is CASSVRTGTSGNTIYF.

This clonotype was counted only a few times. The rearrangement uses TRBV28 and TRBJ1-5; D is uncertain. The germline V and J ends were trimmed by 2 bases and 9 bases, with 14 bases remaining between them. The CDR3 extends over 14 amino acids. CDR1 MDHEN and CDR2 SYDVKM come from the germline V gene. The CDR3 loop is CASSLRRNSGPQHF. The CDR3 coding sequence is TGTGCCAGCAGTTTAAGGCGAAACAGCGGGCCCCAGCATTTT.

This clonotype was seen many times. The gene calls are TRBV27 and TRBJ2-1; TRBD2 agrees at 12 bases. This CDR3 has 18 residues. Germline V gene sequence: CDR1 MNHEY, CDR2 SMNVEV (reference sequence). V shed 3 bases, J shed 0 bases, and the junction held 6 bases outside the gene matches. CDR3 coding DNA: TGTGCCAGCAGTTTGGGGCTAGCGGGAGGGCCCTCCTACAATGAGCAGTTCTTC. Its protein product is CASSLGLAGGPSYNEQFF.

This clonotype was counted ten times or more. This chain links TRBV6-5 with TRBJ2-7; TRBD2 agrees at 7 bases. Trimming removed 4 bases from V and 0 bases from J; junction bases left unmatched: 12. CDR1 is MNHEY and CDR2 is SVGAGI in the germline V gene. The CDR3 covers 17 residues. The CDR3 coding sequence is TGTGCCAGCAGTTTCAGGAGTGGCGGGGGAACCTCCTACGAGCAGTACTTC. Its translation is CASSFRSGGGTSYEQYF.

This clonotype was observed at least ten times. This chain uses TRBV12-3 or TRBV12-4 with TRBJ1-1; 7 bases line up with TRBD1. Losses at the gene ends were 5 bases for V and 1 base for J; bases not matched to a gene: 7. The length of the CDR3 is 15 residues. CDR3 bases: TGTGCCAGCAGTGCCAGGACAGGAGAGAACACTGAAGCTTTCTTT. It is translated as CASSARTGENTEAFF.

Ten or more counts support this clonotype. The CDR3 region is CASSTGTGVGEQYF. CDR3 nucleotides: TGTGCCAGCAGTACCGGGACAGGGGTTGGGGAGCAGTACTTC. The genes are TRBV2 and TRBJ2-7; 10 nucleotides line up with TRBD1. This CDR3 is 14 amino acids long. Germline V gene data show CDR1 as SNHLY and CDR2 as FYNNEI. Trimming cost V 5 bases and J 7 bases; bases outside gene matches: 8.

The V call is TRBV7-9, the J call TRBJ2-7; no definite D call. Trimming cost V 7 bases and J 3 bases, with 19 bases left between them. Germline CDR1 SEHNR, CDR2 FQNEAQ (reference sequence). The CDR3 runs to 15 residues. Here the CDR3 reads CASIQEAPPLYEQYF. The CDR3 nucleotides are TGTGCCAGCATCCAAGAGGCTCCCCCCCTCTACGAGCAGTACTTC.

This clonotype was observed a handful of times. The V call is TRBV3-1, the J call TRBJ1-4; 8 nucleotides line up with TRBD1. CDR3 length: 16 residues. The V segment lost 4 bases and the J segment 4 bases; nucleotides outside the gene matches: 8. Germline V CDR1 and CDR2: LGHDT, YNNKEL (reference sequence). CDR3 bases: TGTGCCAGCAGCCCGGACAGGGAGGTGGATAATGAAAAACTGTTTTTT. This encodes CASSPDREVDNEKLFF.

There are many counts of this clonotype. This rearrangement joins TRBV5-1 to TRBJ1-6; D not resolved. With 0 bases removed from V and 3 bases from J, the gap between germline ends came to 7 bases. The CDR3 loop spans 15 amino acids. Germline V gene data show CDR1 as SGHRS and CDR2 as YFSETQ. The CDR3 loop reads CASSLDGVYNSPLHF. CDR3 nucleotides: TGCGCCAGCAGCTTGGATGGGGTCTATAATTCACCCCTCCACTTT.

This clonotype showed up many times. This chain connects TRBV6-1 to TRBJ2-1, with 9 nucleotides matching TRBD2. The V segment lost 7 bases and the J segment 10 bases; nucleotides outside the gene matches: 17. The CDR3 spans 16 residues. Looked up from germline, CDR1 is MNHNS and CDR2 is SASEGT. CDR3 in DNA: TGTGCCAGCATTTCGTCCGGCGGGCGGGGGGGCGCGGAGCAGTTCTTC. Translation gives CASISSGGRGGAEQFF.

This clonotype was counted at least ten times. The rearrangement links TRBV11-2 to TRBJ2-6; 11 positions match TRBD1. V lost 3 bases and J lost 1; bases outside the gene matches: 14. Germline assignment: CDR1 SGHAT and CDR2 FQNNGV. This CDR3 comprises 21 residues. CDR3 region: CASSLGVTLGQGASGANVLTF. The CDR3 region has the DNA TGTGCCAGCAGCTTGGGGGTCACCCTAGGACAGGGGGCGTCTGGGGCCAACGTCCTGACTTTC.

The sample holds many counts of this clonotype. The J gene is TRBJ2-2, the V gene TRBV3-1; 8 bases agree with TRBD1. The V and J ends lost 5 bases and 5 bases, in that order; junction bases with no gene match: 4. Germline CDR1 reads LGHDT; CDR2 reads YNNKEL (reference sequence). The CDR3 totals 14 residues. The CDR3 loop is CASSDRGKTGELFF. The CDR3 DNA sequence: TGTGCCAGCAGCGACAGGGGAAAGACCGGGGAGCTGTTTTTT.